These 8 T cell receptor beta chains were all obtained from the same sample, sequenced in a study of blood T cell repertoires in COVID-19. Sequencing used immunoSEQ multiplex PCR; TCRdb keeps in-frame clones, though not all of them. The data contain 200,000 to 250,000 clones, around 87% of them singletons. Sequencing was performed on peripheral blood. The source of these receptors is a woman aged 70-85 years with active or convalescent COVID-19.

This clone was seen a handful of times. The chain couples TRBV9 to TRBJ1-1, with 7 bases aligning to TRBD1. V shed 4 bases and J 10 bases; nucleotides not matched to a gene: 7. CDR1 SGDLS and CDR2 YYNGEE come from the germline V gene. This CDR3 spans 12 amino acids. This chain's CDR3 is CASSTRQGTAFF. DNA for the CDR3: TGTGCCAGCAGCACCCGACAGGGAACAGCTTTCTTT.

This chain joins TRBV7-2 and TRBJ1-5; D not certain. With 9 bases removed from V and 0 bases from J, the gap between germline ends came to 15 bases. Looked up from germline, CDR1 is SGHTA and CDR2 is FQGNSA. The CDR3 covers 15 residues. The CDR3 loop reads CASDKEYPSNQPQHF. The CDR3 DNA reads as TGTGCCAGTGATAAAGAGTATCCTAGCAATCAGCCCCAGCATTTT. The whole variable domain, filled in from reference TRBV7-2 and TRBJ1-5, reads GAGVSQSPSNKVTEKGKDVELRCDPISGHTALYWYRQSLGQGLEFLIYFQGNSAPDKSGLPSDRFSAERTGGSVSTLTIQRTQQEDSAVYLCASDKEYPSNQPQHFGDGTRLSIL.

The CDR3, as DNA: TGTGCCAGCAGTGACTTCCTCGGACAGGGGGTAAATGGCTACACCTTC. Its translation: CASSDFLGQGVNGYTF. V is TRBV6-4 and J is TRBJ1-2; 10 bases line up with TRBD1. The CDR3 has 16 residues. The V segment lost 1 base and the J segment 6 bases; nucleotides outside the gene matches: 8. Germline CDR1 reads MRHNA; CDR2 reads SNTAGT.

This sequence joins TRBV6-5 and TRBJ2-1, with D hard to call. V lost 2 bases and J 0 bases, leaving 8 bases between the germline ends. CDR3 length: 15 residues. CDR1 is MNHEY and CDR2 is SVGAGI in the germline V gene. Written as DNA, the CDR3 is TGTGCCAGCAGTTACGCCGAGAGCTCCTACAATGAGCAGTTCTTC. This sequence encodes CASSYAESSYNEQFF.

As for this clone: A read error may produce the germline difference seen at one junction end. The chain joins TRBV3-1 (or the pseudogene TRBV3-2) to TRBJ2-3; the match to TRBD2 covers 9 bases. The germline V gene encodes CDR1 LGHDT and CDR2 YNNKEL (reference sequence). The CDR3 has 16 amino acids. CDR3 protein: CAGSQDVLAGSDTQYF. The CDR3 region has the DNA TGTGCCGGCAGCCAAGATGTCCTAGCGGGGTCAGATACGCAGTATTTT.

The chain couples TRBV20-1 to TRBJ1-1; 7 bases agree with TRBD1. Germline V gene lookup returns CDR1 DFQATT and CDR2 SNEGSKA (reference sequence). The CDR3 runs 11 residues. CDR3 in DNA: TGCGTCGGGACAGTGAACACTGAAGCTTTCTTT. It specifies CVGTVNTEAFF.

Comment on this clone: Other DNA sequences in this sample translate to the same CDR3. The chain uses TRBV18 and TRBJ2-3; the match to TRBD1 covers 7 bases. From germline, CDR1 is KGHSH and CDR2 LQKENI. The CDR3 runs to 15 residues. V gave up 3 bases and J gave up 1 base; unmatched junction bases: 4. CDR3 sequence (DNA): TGTGCCAGCTCACCCCCGGGACAGCGCACAGATACGCAGTATTTT. Residues: CASSPPGQRTDTQYF. The whole variable domain, filled in from reference TRBV18 and TRBJ2-3, reads NAGVMQNPRHLVRRRGQEARLRCSPMKGHSHVYWYRQLPEEGLKFMVYLQKENIIDESGMPKERFSAEFPKEGPSILRIQQVVRGDSAAYFCASSPPGQRTDTQYFGPGTRLTVL.

The gene calls are TRBV6-6 and TRBJ1-3; 7 nucleotides match TRBD1. With 5 bases clipped from V and 8 bases from J, the junction kept 12 bases outside the gene matches. Germline V lookup: CDR1 MNHNY, CDR2 SVGAGI (reference sequence). The CDR3 spans 15 residues. CDR3: CASSSDRVWRDTIYF. CDR3 nucleotides: TGTGCCAGCAGTAGTGACAGGGTTTGGAGGGACACCATATATTTT.